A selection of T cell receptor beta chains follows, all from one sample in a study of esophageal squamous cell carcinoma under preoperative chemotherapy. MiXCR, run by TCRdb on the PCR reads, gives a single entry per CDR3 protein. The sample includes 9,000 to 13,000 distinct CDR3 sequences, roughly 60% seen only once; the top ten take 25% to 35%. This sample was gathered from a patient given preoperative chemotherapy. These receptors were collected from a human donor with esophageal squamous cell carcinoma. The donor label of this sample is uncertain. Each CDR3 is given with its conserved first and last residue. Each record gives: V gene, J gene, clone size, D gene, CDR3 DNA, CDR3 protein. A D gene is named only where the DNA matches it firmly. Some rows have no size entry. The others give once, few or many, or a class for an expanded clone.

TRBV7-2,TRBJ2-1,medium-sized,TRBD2,TGTGCCAGCACTGGGGGACTAGCGGGAAGCAAGGAGCAGTTCTTC,CASTGGLAGSKEQFF
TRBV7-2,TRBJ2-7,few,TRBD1,TGTGCCAGCAGCCTCGCCGGGACAGGGGTGTACGAGCAGTACTTC,CASSLAGTGVYEQYF
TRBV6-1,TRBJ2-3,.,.,TGTGTCAGCAGGGAGTTTGGGGGAAGTGACCCAGAGACGCAGTATTTT,CVSREFGGSDPETQYF
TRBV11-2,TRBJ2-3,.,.,TGTGCCAGCAGCCTGATTAAGAACACAGGTAAGCAGTATTTT,CASSLIKNTGKQYF
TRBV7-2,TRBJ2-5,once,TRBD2,TGTGCCAGCACCTCACTACCGGGTCCCGCGGGGGAGCAGTACTTC,CASTSLPGPAGEQYF
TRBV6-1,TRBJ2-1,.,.,TGTGCCAGCAGGGGGTTTGGGGGAAGCGACCAAGAGACGCAGTTCTTC,CASRGFGGSDQETQFF
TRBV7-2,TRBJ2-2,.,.,TGTGCCAGCAGCTTAGTTAGCGGTGCGCTGTATTTT,CASSLVSGALYF
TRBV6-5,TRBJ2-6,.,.,TGTGCCAGCAGTTCCGACTGGGGGGCCAACGTCCTGACTTTC,CASSSDWGANVLTF
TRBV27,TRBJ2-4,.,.,TGTGCCGGCACGGGCCGGCGAGCCAAAAACACTCAGTACTTC,CAGTGRRAKNTQYF
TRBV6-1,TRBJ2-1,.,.,TGTGCCAGCCCCCCGAGCAGACTCTGCTACAATGCGCAGTACTTT,CASPPSRLCYNAQYF
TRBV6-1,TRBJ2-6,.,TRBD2,TGTGCCAGCAGTGTTAGCGGGGGCTCTGGGGCCAACGTCCTGACTTTC,CASSVSGGSGANVLTF
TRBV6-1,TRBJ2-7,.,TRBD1,TGTGCCAGCACCCCGACCGGGACAGGGCGTTACGAGCAGTACTTC,CASTPTGTGRYEQYF
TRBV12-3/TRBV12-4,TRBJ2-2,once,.,TGTGCCAGCAGTTTGTCCCTTACCGGGGAGCTGTTTTTT,CASSLSLTGELFF
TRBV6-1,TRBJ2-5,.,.,TGTGCCAGCAGTGAATGGGGCGAAGAGACCCAGTACTTC,CASSEWGEETQYF
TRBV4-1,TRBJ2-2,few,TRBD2,TGCGCCAGCAGGCAATCACCCGGGGGGGAAAGAGGAACCGGGGAGCTGTTTTTT,CASRQSPGGERGTGELFF